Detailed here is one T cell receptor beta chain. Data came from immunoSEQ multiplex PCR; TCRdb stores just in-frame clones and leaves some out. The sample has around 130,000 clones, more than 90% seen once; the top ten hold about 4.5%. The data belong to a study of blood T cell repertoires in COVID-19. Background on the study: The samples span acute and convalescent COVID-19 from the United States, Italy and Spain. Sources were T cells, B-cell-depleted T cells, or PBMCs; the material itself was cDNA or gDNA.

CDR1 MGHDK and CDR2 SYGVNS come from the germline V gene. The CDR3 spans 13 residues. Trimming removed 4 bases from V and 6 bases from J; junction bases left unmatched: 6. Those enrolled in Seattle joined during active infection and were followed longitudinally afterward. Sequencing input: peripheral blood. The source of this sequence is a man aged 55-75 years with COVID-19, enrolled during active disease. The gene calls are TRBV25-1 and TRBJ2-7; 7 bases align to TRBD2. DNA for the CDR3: TGTGCCAGCAGTGTCACCTCGGGGGGCGAGCAGTACTTC. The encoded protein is CASSVTSGGEQYF.